The 10 T cell receptor beta chains given below trace back to one sample, sequenced in a study of blood T cell repertoires in COVID-19. Libraries were prepared by immunoSEQ multiplex PCR; TCRdb keeps only in-frame clonotypes and omits some of them. The profile shows about 240,000 clones, just under 85% of them singletons. Source material: peripheral blood. The receptors come from a woman older than 75 with acute or convalescent COVID-19.

A single count supports this clone. The rearrangement links TRBV7-6 to TRBJ2-1, with D tentatively TRBD2 (6 bases). The germline gives CDR1 SGHVS, CDR2 FNYEAQ. The CDR3 runs 13 residues. V lost 5 bases, J lost 8 bases, and 13 bases lay in between. In DNA, the CDR3 is TGTGCCAGCAGCCCAACTAGCTTATATGAGCAGTTCTTC. This codes for CASSPTSLYEQFF.

The CDR3 here is CATRDSLTDTQYF. CDR3 coding DNA: TGTGCCACTCGGGACAGCCTCACAGATACGCAGTATTTT. V usage is TRBV24-1 and J usage is TRBJ2-3; 7 bases line up with TRBD1. There are 13 residues in the CDR3. Losses at the gene ends were 10 bases for V and 2 bases for J; bases not matched to a gene: 5. The germline gives CDR1 KGHDR, CDR2 SFDVKD.

Concerning this clone itself: Different DNA sequences within this sample yield the same CDR3. V usage is TRBV5-1 and J usage is TRBJ1-5; TRBD1 agrees at 7 bases. The CDR3 has 15 residues. V lost 0 bases to trimming and J lost 2 bases; unmatched junction nucleotides: 2. The V gene's germline CDR1 is SGHRS and CDR2 YFSETQ. CDR3 residues: CASSLDGTGNQPQHF. In nucleotides, the CDR3 is TGCGCCAGCAGCTTGGATGGGACAGGCAATCAGCCCCAGCATTTT. The variable domain in full, completed from reference TRBV5-1 and TRBJ1-5, reads KAGVTQTPRYLIKTRGQQVTLSCSPISGHRSVSWYQQTPGQGLQFLFEYFSETQRNKGNFPGRFSGRQFSNSRSEMNVSTLELGDSALYLCASSLDGTGNQPQHFGDGTRLSIL.

The chain carries TRBV28 and TRBJ2-1; 7 bases are shared with TRBD1. Trimming at V came to 10 bases and at J to 9 bases, leaving 9 bases not matched to a gene. Germline CDR1 MDHEN, CDR2 SYDVKM. This CDR3 is 12 amino acids long. CDR3 coding DNA: TGTGCCACCGGAGACAGGGTCATTGAGCAGTTCTTC. Translating gives CATGDRVIEQFF.

This clone came up a few times. The V call is TRBV5-1, the J call TRBJ2-1; TRBD1 agrees at 11 bases. Germline V gene data show CDR1 as SGHRS and CDR2 as YFSETQ. The CDR3 length is 15 residues. V trimming: 2 bases; J trimming: 7 bases; junction bases outside the gene matches: 5. The CDR3 DNA reads TGCGCCAGCAGCTTCGGGACAGGGGGTGGAAATGAGCAGTTCTTC. Its translation is CASSFGTGGGNEQFF.

The chain carries TRBV7-9 and TRBJ2-1; 7 nucleotides agree with TRBD1. This CDR3 has 15 residues. V gave up 5 bases and J gave up 3 bases; unmatched junction bases: 7. Germline V CDR1 and CDR2: SEHNR, FQNEAQ (reference sequence). The CDR3 DNA follows: TGTGCCAGCAGCCGAGACAGGGAATACTACAATGAGCAGTTCTTC. It is translated as CASSRDREYYNEQFF.

The genes are TRBV9 and TRBJ2-3; the D gene is possibly TRBD2 (6 bases). This CDR3 has 17 amino acids. Looked up from germline, CDR1 is SGDLS and CDR2 is YYNGEE. The ends were cut back, 3 bases at V and 2 bases at J, with 19 bases in the middle. The CDR3 DNA is TGTGCCAGCAGCGCCCTTGGTGAACGGGGGTACACAGATACGCAGTATTTT. Translated, it gives CASSALGERGYTDTQYF. Full variable domain (missing parts from reference TRBV9 and TRBJ2-3): DSGVTQTPKHLITATGQRVTLRCSPRSGDLSVYWYQQSLDQGLQFLIQYYNGEERAKGNILERFSAQQFPDLHSELNLSSLELGDSALYFCASSALGERGYTDTQYFGPGTRLTVL.

Here the CDR3 DNA reads TGTGCCAGCAGCGTAACTCCTAGCGGGGCCACGGGGGAGACCCAGTACTTC. Protein sequence: CASSVTPSGATGETQYF. V and J are TRBV9 and TRBJ2-5; TRBD2 aligns across 9 bases. Per the germline V gene, CDR1 is SGDLS and CDR2 is YYNGEE. This CDR3 has 17 residues. The junction had 12 bases not matched to a gene; V was cut back by 1 base and J by 5 bases.

The chain is built from TRBV6-2 or TRBV6-3 and TRBJ1-2, with 8 bases that match TRBD1. The germline gives CDR1 MNHEY, CDR2 SVGEGT. CDR3 length: 14 residues. Unmatched junction bases numbered 8, after V lost 6 bases and J lost 5 bases. The CDR3 here is CASSQGQGRYGYTF. The CDR3 nucleotides read TGTGCCAGCAGCCAAGGACAGGGAAGGTATGGCTACACCTTC.

The CDR3 is CASSLFAGEETQYF. The DNA for the CDR3 is TGTGCCAGCAGCTTATTTGCGGGAGAAGAGACCCAGTACTTC. The chain recombines TRBV7-8 with TRBJ2-5; 7 bases line up with TRBD2. There are 14 residues in the CDR3. Trimming took 2 bases from V and 3 from J; bases not matched to a gene: 3. Germline V gene sequence: CDR1 SGHVS, CDR2 FQNEAQ.